The 7 T cell receptor beta chains in this list originate from one sample, sequenced in a study of CD8 T cells in ankylosing spondylitis. TCRdb reprocessed the 5' RACE reads via MiXCR and lists one record per CDR3 protein. The sample consists of some 130,000 distinct CDR3 sequences, about 7.3% of them appearing once. Sample: blood, either unsorted or a sorted T cell fraction (not recorded which). These receptors all stem from a female donor with ankylosing spondylitis or in good health (not recorded which).

In its sample, this clonotype was seen many times. This rearrangement joins TRBV7-8 to TRBJ2-3; D unresolved. Germline values: CDR1 SGHVS, CDR2 FQNEAQ. The CDR3 is made up of 16 amino acids. With 5 bases removed from V and 0 bases from J, the gap between germline ends came to 15 bases. The CDR3 is CASSPPIRISTDTQYF. CDR3 nucleotides: TGTGCCAGCAGCCCCCCCATCCGGATTAGCACAGATACGCAGTATTTT. The full variable domain, completed using reference TRBV7-8 and TRBJ2-3, is GAGVSQSPRYKVAKRGQDVALRCDPISGHVSLFWYQQALGQGPEFLTYFQNEAQLDKSGLPSDRFFAERPEGSVSTLKIQRTQQEDSAVYLCASSPPIRISTDTQYFGPGTRLTVL.

This clonotype was recorded many times. The chain has TRBV12-3 or TRBV12-4 and TRBJ2-5; no reliable D call. V lost 1 base, J lost 4 bases, and 10 bases lay in between. This CDR3 comprises 14 residues. In nucleotides, the CDR3 is TGTGCCAGCAGTTTAGGCGTGGTTACAGAGACCCAGTACTTC. Its translation: CASSLGVVTETQYF.

This clonotype showed up many times. The chain joins TRBV19 to TRBJ1-1; the match to TRBD1 covers 10 bases. Germline CDR1 reads LNHDA; CDR2 reads SQIVND (reference sequence). CDR3 length: 16 residues. V dropped 2 bases and J dropped 0; count of bases not matched to a gene: 3. CDR3: CASSISGTGVNTEAFF. CDR3 DNA sequence: TGTGCCAGTAGTATAAGCGGGACAGGGGTGAACACTGAAGCTTTCTTT.

This clonotype was detected ten times or more. V is TRBV5-1 and J is TRBJ2-4; 9 bases line up with TRBD1. Germline CDR1 and CDR2: SGHRS and YFSETQ. The V and J ends lost 1 base and 5 bases, in that order; junction bases with no gene match: 4. The CDR3 has 15 residues. The CDR3 is CASSLPTGGQNIQYF. The DNA of the CDR3 is TGCGCCAGCAGCTTGCCGACAGGGGGACAAAACATTCAGTACTTC.

This clonotype has a count of ten or more. The chain employs TRBV24-1 and TRBJ2-6, with 8 bases fitting TRBD1. CDR1 is KGHDR and CDR2 is SFDVKD in the germline V gene. The CDR3 covers 17 residues. V lost 7 bases, J lost 0 bases, and 7 bases stayed unmatched. The CDR3 reads CATSETGESSGANVLTF. DNA for the CDR3: TGTGCCACCAGCGAGACAGGGGAGAGCTCTGGGGCCAACGTCCTGACTTTC.

The table lists this clonotype with many counts. The chain links TRBV3-1 to TRBJ2-5; 8 bases agree with TRBD2. Germline CDR1 and CDR2: LGHDT and YNNKEL (reference sequence). CDR3 length: 14 residues. The trim removed 0 bases at V and 5 bases at J, leaving 2 bases unmatched. This CDR3 is CASSQDPSGETQYF. The DNA of the CDR3 is TGTGCCAGCAGCCAAGACCCTAGCGGGGAGACCCAGTACTTC.

This clonotype was observed many times. The rearrangement uses TRBV9 and TRBJ1-2, with D possibly matching TRBD1 (5 bases). Germline values: CDR1 SGDLS, CDR2 YYNGEE. The ends were cut back, 3 bases at V and 4 bases at J, with 10 bases in the middle. CDR3 length equals 13 residues. The CDR3 loop reads CASSEERGYGYTF. The CDR3 DNA follows: TGTGCCAGCAGCGAGGAGAGGGGCTATGGCTACACCTTC. Filled out from reference TRBV9 and TRBJ1-2, the complete variable domain reads DSGVTQTPKHLITATGQRVTLRCSPRSGDLSVYWYQQSLDQGLQFLIQYYNGEERAKGNILERFSAQQFPDLHSELNLSSLELGDSALYFCASSEERGYGYTFGSGTRLTVV.